This T cell receptor (beta chain) derives from a study of blood T cell repertoires in COVID-19. V dropped 0 bases and J dropped 5; count of bases not matched to a gene: 7. CDR1 and CDR2 from the germline V gene are SGHTA and FQGNSA. The CDR3 has 18 residues. Original processing methods: Counts of nucleated cells, estimated from reference gene primer amplification, were obtained. Sequencing was performed with immunoSEQ multiplex PCR; in TCRdb, only in-frame clones are kept and a portion is missing. Clonal size and the V and J genes are those of that table, whereas D and trimming came from the DNA. The sample yields some 65,000 clones, around 80% seen once.

V gene TRBV7-2 combines with J gene TRBJ2-3; TRBD2 matches at 14 bases. Sequenced input: peripheral blood. The receptor was derived from a human donor in a cohort sampled during active COVID-19. The CDR3 region is CASSLAVGLAGVQDTQYF. CDR3 DNA: TGTGCCAGCAGCTTAGCGGTGGGACTAGCGGGAGTTCAAGATACGCAGTATTTT.